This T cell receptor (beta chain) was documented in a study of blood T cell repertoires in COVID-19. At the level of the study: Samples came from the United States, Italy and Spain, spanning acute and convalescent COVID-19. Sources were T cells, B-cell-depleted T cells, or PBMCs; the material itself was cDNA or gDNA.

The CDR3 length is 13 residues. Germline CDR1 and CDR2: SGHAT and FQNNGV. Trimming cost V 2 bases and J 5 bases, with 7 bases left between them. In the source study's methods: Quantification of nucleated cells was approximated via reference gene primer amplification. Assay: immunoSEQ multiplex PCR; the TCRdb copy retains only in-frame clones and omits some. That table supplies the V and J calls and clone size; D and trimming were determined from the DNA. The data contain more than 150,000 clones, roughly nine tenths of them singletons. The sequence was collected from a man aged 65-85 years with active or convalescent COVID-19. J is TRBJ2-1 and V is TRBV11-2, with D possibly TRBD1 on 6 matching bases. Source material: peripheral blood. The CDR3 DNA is TGTGCCAGCAGCTTACGACAGGACAATGAGCAGTTCTTC. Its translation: CASSLRQDNEQFF. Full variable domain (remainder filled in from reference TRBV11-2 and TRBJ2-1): EAGVAQSPRYKIIEKRQSVAFWCNPISGHATLYWYQQILGQGPKLLIQFQNNGVVDDSQLPKDRFSAERLKGVDSTLKIQPAKLEDSAVYLCASSLRQDNEQFFGPGTRLTVL.